One sample yielded the 7 T cell receptor beta chains listed below, sequenced in a study of tumor-infiltrating lymphocytes in primary liver carcinoma (dated by TCRdb to 2016 to 2017). The sequencer was an Illumina HiSeq 2500. Starting from around 520 ng total RNA, TCRbeta-specific cDNA was produced by reverse transcription with a constant-region primer and ProtoScript II reverse transcriptase. TCRbeta libraries were built with three nested multiplex PCR rounds, a slightly modified ARM-PCR procedure. Multiplex TRBV1-TRBV30 forward primers and a Cbeta reverse primer were used in the first two PCR rounds, each of which was run for around 9 cycles. TCRdb redid the processing of the public reads, applying fastp at Q25 and MiXCR, and retained in-frame beta chains. Rows with a matching CDR3 protein are joined into one entry that keeps the most common DNA and genes. The sample records fewer than 40,000 distinct CDR3 sequences, around 71% of which are singletons. The ten top clones hold 25% to 40% of the sample.

Total RNA and DNA were co-extracted without cell sorting from 20-30 mg of bulk tissue using the AllPrep DNA/RNA mini kit. What was sequenced was liver tumor tissue from sampling region 3. This sample's cell subset or site label indicates: tumor region T3, left-lateral pole. These receptors all come from a woman in her twenties or thirties with primary liver carcinoma and hepatitis B virus infection.

For this clonotype: A read error may be the cause here, since a much bigger clone is one base away. The V gene is TRBV11-2, the J gene TRBJ2-5, with 7 bases aligning to TRBD2. CDR1 and CDR2 from the germline V gene are SGHAT and FQNNGV. This CDR3 comprises 13 residues. V was pared by 7 bases and J by 4 bases, with 6 bases of the junction left unmatched. The chain's CDR3 is CASNHGLGETQYF. CDR3 nucleotide sequence: TGTGCCAGCAACCACGGACTAGGAGAGACCCAGTACTTC.

This clonotype was counted once. This chain links TRBV11-2 with TRBJ2-5; TRBD2 is a possible D gene (6 bases). This CDR3 is 16 amino acids long. The germline V gene has CDR1 SGHAT and CDR2 FQNNGV. The V and J ends lost 6 bases and 5 bases respectively, with 22 bases between them. DNA of the CDR3: TGTGCCAGCAGATCTCGGGACTCGGCCCATCATGAGACCCAGTACTTC. Its translation is CASRSRDSAHHETQYF.

As for this clonotype: Possible read error: a much larger clone is one base away. The rearrangement links TRBV10-2 to TRBJ1-2, with no clear D. The CDR3 has 12 residues. Germline CDR1 and CDR2: WSHSY and SAAADI. CDR3 sequence (DNA): TGCGCCAGCACCCAAAATAACTATGTCTACACCTTC. Translating gives CASTQNNYVYTF.

Details on this clonotype: A read error may produce the germline difference seen at one junction end. V is TRBV6-2 or TRBV6-3 and J is TRBJ2-2; D may be TRBD1 or TRBD2 (5 bases each). The CDR3 sequence is 16 residues long. Per the germline V gene, CDR1 is MNHEY and CDR2 is SVGEGT. The CDR3 is CAISLIQGAGTGELFF. The CDR3 nucleotides read TGTGCCATCAGCCTTATTCAAGGGGCAGGGACCGGGGAGCTTTTTTTT.

On this clonotype: Likely a read error: the CDR3 ends without its conserved phenylalanine or tryptophan. This chain links TRBV11-2 with TRBJ2-1; a weak D match, TRBD1 (6 bases). Germline CDR1 SGHAT, CDR2 FQNNGV. The CDR3 has 15 residues. Here the CDR3 DNA reads TGTGTCAGCAGCTTAGGCAGGGACACACAACCCGAGCAGTTCTTA. It codes for CVSSLGRDTQPEQFL.

This sequence joins TRBV11-1 and TRBJ1-1; no firm D call. This CDR3 region has 14 residues. Trimming pared 5 bases from V and 4 bases from J, leaving 14 bases between. CDR1 is SGHAT, CDR2 FQDESV, per germline (reference sequence). In nucleotides, the CDR3 is TGTGCCAGCAGCCTAATGTCCCTGATCACTGAAGCTTTCTTT. The encoded protein is CASSLMSLITEAFF.

As regards this clonotype: At one end, the junction sequence differs from germline, possibly due to a read error. V usage is TRBV4-2 and J usage is TRBJ2-1; 8 bases map to TRBD2. This CDR3 is 17 amino acids long. Per the germline V gene, CDR1 is LGHNA and CDR2 is YNFKEQ. The CDR3 sequence: CTSNHGKGTSVDNKQFF. The CDR3 bases are TGTACCAGCAACCACGGCAAAGGGACTAGTGTAGACAATAAGCAGTTCTTC.